The clone carrying this T cell receptor (beta chain) has only one observation. Its antigen remains unidentified. Lesional scalp punch biopsies and peripheral blood were collected from alopecia areata patients. This record comes from a study of CD8+ T cells in alopecia areata. Turning to the study itself: Tofacitinib administration to treated patients was oral, at 5 to 10 mg twice daily.

Whole-study findings and limits: Across lesional scalp, and particularly alopecia totalis/universalis, clonality surpassed that of normal scalp.

Isolated RNA was reverse transcribed into cDNA used as the sequencing template. This table comes from immunoSEQ multiplex PCR, and its TCRdb copy is limited to in-frame clones, with some not included. The sample has some 130,000 clones, under 60% seen once. The sample consisted of CD4+ T cells sorted from blood, taken at week 0. The source is a human donor with alopecia areata.

CDR3 region: CASSPGTLNTEAFF. CDR3 nucleotides: TGCGCCAGCAGCCCTGGGACCTTGAACACTGAAGCTTTCTTT. The chain combines TRBV4-3 with TRBJ1-1; D perhaps matches TRBD1 (5 bases). V was trimmed by 4 bases and J by 0 bases, leaving 9 bases between them. Germline V gene lookup returns CDR1 LGHNA and CDR2 YSLEER. The CDR3 consists of 14 residues.